This TCR beta chain was obtained from a study of patients and donors after allogeneic stem cell transplantation. TCRdb processed the RT-PCR reads anew with MiXCR; each CDR3 protein has one entry. Of 390,000 or so distinct CDR3 sequences listed, around 16% are singletons. Per germline, CDR1 LGHNA and CDR2 YSLEER. This CDR3 comprises 15 residues. V was clipped by 0 bases and J by 7 bases; unmatched bases: 6. V and J are TRBV4-3 and TRBJ2-3, with 8 bases identical to TRBD2. Sequenced sample: blood, either unsorted or a sorted T cell fraction (not recorded which). The source is a human donor who was either an allogeneic HSCT recipient or a stem cell or donor lymphocyte infusion donor (not recorded which). It is not recorded whose cells these are; they may come from a transplant donor. The CDR3 sequence is CASSQEAGGSNTQYF. DNA of the CDR3: TGCGCCAGCAGCCAAGAGGCGGGGGGTTCGAATACGCAGTATTTT.